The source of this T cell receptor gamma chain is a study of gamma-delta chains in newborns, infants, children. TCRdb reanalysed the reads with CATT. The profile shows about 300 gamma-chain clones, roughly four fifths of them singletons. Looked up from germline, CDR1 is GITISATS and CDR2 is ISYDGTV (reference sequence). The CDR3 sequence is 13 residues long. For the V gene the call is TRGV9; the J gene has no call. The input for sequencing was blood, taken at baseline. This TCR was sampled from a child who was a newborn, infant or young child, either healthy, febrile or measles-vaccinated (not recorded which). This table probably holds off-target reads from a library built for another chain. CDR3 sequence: CARDTWGTAQLFF. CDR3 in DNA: TGTGCCCGTGACACCTGGGGGACAGCACAACTCTTCTTT.